A selection of T cell receptor beta chains follows, all from one sample in a study of tumor and adjacent non-tumor tissue in lung cancer. TCRdb re-called the multiplex PCR reads with MiXCR, one entry per CDR3 protein. The sample contains 50,000 or so distinct CDR3 sequences, 74% of which appear only once. The material sequenced was distant non-tumor lung tissue. These receptors came from a woman aged 60-75 years with non-small cell lung cancer. CDR3s include the opening cysteine and the closing phenylalanine or tryptophan. The D gene is left open where the match is weak. Size tells how often a clone was seen (once, few, many) or the class of an expanded clone, and some rows leave it out.

cdr3_aa: CAGNQRQANYGCTF
cdr3_nt: .
v_call: TRBV6-6
clone_size: .
j_call: TRBJ1-2
d_call: .

cdr3_aa: CASWRQESDYGYTF
cdr3_nt: TGTGCCAGCTGGCGACAGGAGTCGGACTATGGCTACACCTTC
v_call: TRBV12-3/TRBV12-4
clone_size: few
j_call: TRBJ1-2
d_call: .

cdr3_aa: CSVGLGTGVEAFF
cdr3_nt: TGCAGCGTTGGACTCGGGACAGGGGTTGAAGCTTTCTTT
v_call: TRBV29-1
clone_size: .
j_call: TRBJ1-1
d_call: TRBD1

cdr3_aa: CAGRFGDRGMKTEAFF
cdr3_nt: TGTGCCGGCAGATTCGGGGACAGGGGCATGAAGACTGAAGCTTTCTTT
v_call: TRBV11-2
clone_size: .
j_call: TRBJ1-1
d_call: TRBD1

cdr3_aa: CARSPSARVGDEQFF
cdr3_nt: TGTGCCAGGAGTCCCTCGGCCCGGGTGGGGGATGAGCAGTTCTTC
v_call: TRBV25-1
clone_size: .
j_call: TRBJ2-1
d_call: .

cdr3_aa: CASSLLPSRSTADTQYF
cdr3_nt: TGTGCCAGCAGTTTACTACCCAGCAGGAGTACCGCAGATACGCAGTATTTT
v_call: TRBV6-2/TRBV6-3
clone_size: .
j_call: TRBJ2-3
d_call: .

cdr3_aa: CASSLVRDNPYNEQFF
cdr3_nt: TGTGCCAGCAGCTTAGTAAGGGACAACCCTTACAATGAGCAGTTCTTC
v_call: TRBV11-2
clone_size: medium-sized
j_call: TRBJ2-1
d_call: .

cdr3_aa: CANSFGQGKSGNTIYF
cdr3_nt: TGTGCCAACAGCTTTGGACAGGGTAAATCTGGAAACACCATATATTTT
v_call: TRBV7-2
clone_size: .
j_call: TRBJ1-3
d_call: TRBD1

cdr3_aa: CASSPTRTVCGGLFF
cdr3_nt: TGTGCCAGCAGCCCCACCAGGACAGTGTGCGGGGGGCTGTTTTTT
v_call: TRBV11-3
clone_size: .
j_call: TRBJ2-2
d_call: .

cdr3_aa: CASSLLGGQTNEQYF
cdr3_nt: TGTGCCAGCAGTTTATTAGGGGGACAGACCAACGAGCAGTACTTC
v_call: TRBV28
clone_size: once
j_call: TRBJ2-7
d_call: TRBD1

cdr3_aa: CASSRTGSYNEQFF
cdr3_nt: TGTGCCAGCAGTCGGACAGGGAGCTACAATGAACAGTTCTTC
v_call: TRBV28
clone_size: .
j_call: TRBJ2-1
d_call: TRBD1

cdr3_aa: CSATPSSGSDQPQHF
cdr3_nt: TGCAGTGCTACCCCGAGCTCGGGGTCAGACCAGCCCCAGCATTTT
v_call: TRBV20-1
clone_size: .
j_call: TRBJ1-5
d_call: .

cdr3_aa: CASSPQRACRAPAPQHF
cdr3_nt: TGTGCCAGCAGCCCGCAAAGGGCATGCAGGGCCCCGGCGCCCCAGCATTTT
v_call: TRBV11-3
clone_size: once
j_call: TRBJ1-5
d_call: .

cdr3_aa: CASRVRDRGGSHGYTF
cdr3_nt: TGTGCCAGCAGGGTCCGGGACAGGGGTGGTTCCCACGGCTACACCTTC
v_call: TRBV12-3/TRBV12-4
clone_size: many
j_call: TRBJ1-2
d_call: TRBD1

cdr3_aa: CASSLAGGQRGEQFF
cdr3_nt: TGCGCCAGCAGCCTCGCGGGGGGCCAGAGGGGTGAGCAGTTCTTT
v_call: TRBV4-3
clone_size: once
j_call: TRBJ2-1
d_call: TRBD2

cdr3_aa: CASSAGTFQETQYF
cdr3_nt: TGTGCCAGCAGCGCAGGGACTTTCCAAGAGACCCAGTACTTC
v_call: TRBV11-2
clone_size: large
j_call: TRBJ2-5
d_call: .

cdr3_aa: CDSSLVPGTLDEKLFF
cdr3_nt: TGTGACAGCAGCTTGGTGCCCGGGACCTTAGATGAAAAACTATTTTTT
v_call: TRBV5-5
clone_size: once
j_call: TRBJ1-4
d_call: .

cdr3_aa: CASSATRTATETQYF
cdr3_nt: TGTGCCAGCAGCGCCACTAGGACGGCCACAGAAACGCAGTATTTT
v_call: TRBV11-2
clone_size: .
j_call: TRBJ2-3
d_call: .

cdr3_aa: CTSRPSDDYNSPLHF
cdr3_nt: TGTACCAGCAGGCCGTCAGACGACTATAATTCACCCCTCCACTTT
v_call: TRBV6-6
clone_size: .
j_call: TRBJ1-6
d_call: .

cdr3_aa: CASSFLGTEETQYF
cdr3_nt: TGTGCCAGCAGCTTCTTGGGGACTGAAGAGACCCAGTACTTC
v_call: TRBV7-8
clone_size: .
j_call: TRBJ2-5
d_call: .

cdr3_aa: CASSYTQDRANTRELFF
cdr3_nt: TGTGCCAGCAGTTACACCCAAGATAGGGCCAACACCCGGGAGCTGTTTTTT
v_call: TRBV6-2/TRBV6-3
clone_size: .
j_call: TRBJ2-2
d_call: .

cdr3_aa: CAASTGQWRETQYF
cdr3_nt: TGTGCCGCCAGTACGGGACAGTGGAGAGAGACACAGTACTTC
v_call: TRBV6-1
clone_size: .
j_call: TRBJ2-5
d_call: TRBD1

cdr3_aa: CASSQRTAGANVLTF
cdr3_nt: TGCGCCAGCAGCCAAAGGACAGCCGGGGCCAACGTCCTGACTTTC
v_call: TRBV4-3
clone_size: .
j_call: TRBJ2-6
d_call: .

cdr3_aa: CANSQGTNRIYNEQFF
cdr3_nt: TGCGCAAACAGCCAAGGGACTAACAGGATTTATAATGAGCAGTTCTTC
v_call: TRBV4-3
clone_size: once
j_call: TRBJ2-1
d_call: TRBD2

cdr3_aa: CATSDLQGSTGELFF
cdr3_nt: TGTGCCACCAGTGACCTACAGGGCAGCACCGGGGAGCTGTTTTTT
v_call: TRBV24-1
clone_size: .
j_call: TRBJ2-2
d_call: .

cdr3_aa: CASRSGQYNEQFF
cdr3_nt: TGTGCCAGCAGATCCGGACAGTACAATGAGCAGTTCTTC
v_call: TRBV11-3
clone_size: medium-sized
j_call: TRBJ2-1
d_call: .

cdr3_aa: CASSRDGGLGTEALF
cdr3_nt: TGTGCCAGCAGCCGAGATGGGGGGCTTGGCACTGAAGCTCTCTTT
v_call: TRBV4-2
clone_size: .
j_call: TRBJ1-1
d_call: .

cdr3_aa: CASSQLTSGVNTGELFF
cdr3_nt: TGCGCCAGCAGCCAACTTACTAGCGGAGTGAACACCGGGGAACTGTTTTTT
v_call: TRBV4-3
clone_size: .
j_call: TRBJ2-2
d_call: TRBD2

cdr3_aa: CTSSQGIGELGQNIQCF
cdr3_nt: TGCACCAGCAGCCAAGGTATTGGGGAATTGGGTCAAAACATTCAGTGCTTC
v_call: TRBV4-3
clone_size: .
j_call: TRBJ2-4
d_call: .

cdr3_aa: CASSLSTSNQPQHF
cdr3_nt: TGTGCCAGCAGTTTAAGTACTAGCAATCAGCCCCAGCATTTT
v_call: TRBV7-9
clone_size: few
j_call: TRBJ1-5
d_call: .

cdr3_aa: CANRNRTGHSTGELFF
cdr3_nt: TGTGCCAACAGAAATCGGACAGGGCACTCCACCGGGGAGCTGTTTTTT
v_call: TRBV2
clone_size: .
j_call: TRBJ2-2
d_call: TRBD1

cdr3_aa: CTSSLDRGHGETQYF
cdr3_nt: TGTACCAGCAGTTTGGACAGGGGTCATGGGGAGACCCAGTACTTC
v_call: TRBV5-5
clone_size: .
j_call: TRBJ2-5
d_call: TRBD1

cdr3_aa: CASSINRDQGELFF
cdr3_nt: TGTGCCAGCAGCATAAACCGGGACCAAGGGGAGCTGTTTTTT
v_call: TRBV7-8
clone_size: many
j_call: TRBJ2-2
d_call: .

cdr3_aa: CASSQLAGGSYGQYF
cdr3_nt: TGCGCCAGCAGTCAACTAGCGGGGGGTTCCTACGGGCAGTACTTC
v_call: TRBV12-3/TRBV12-4
clone_size: .
j_call: TRBJ2-7
d_call: TRBD2

cdr3_aa: CASSSDNYNQPQHF
cdr3_nt: TGTGCCAGCAGCTCCGACAACTACAATCAGCCCCAGCATTTT
v_call: TRBV7-8
clone_size: few
j_call: TRBJ1-5
d_call: .

cdr3_aa: CARSYRQFNSPLHF
cdr3_nt: TGTGCCAGAAGTTACCGGCAGTTCAATTCACCCCTCCACTTT
v_call: TRBV6-5
clone_size: .
j_call: TRBJ1-6
d_call: .

cdr3_aa: CASSGPGTGTYGQYF
cdr3_nt: TGTGCCAGCAGTGGACCTGGGACGGGGACCTACGGGCAGTACTTC
v_call: TRBV6-5
clone_size: .
j_call: TRBJ2-7
d_call: .

cdr3_aa: CSSSDYGANVLTF
cdr3_nt: TGCTCCAGCAGTGATTACGGGGCCAACGTCCTCACTTTC
v_call: TRBV10-2
clone_size: .
j_call: TRBJ2-6
d_call: .

cdr3_aa: CASRWETGDNEQFF
cdr3_nt: TGTGCCAGTAGGTGGGAGACAGGGGATAATGAGCAGTTCTTC
v_call: TRBV5-4
clone_size: few
j_call: TRBJ2-1
d_call: TRBD1

cdr3_aa: CASVQTGDSYNTPLYF
cdr3_nt: TGTGCCAGCGTCCAGACAGGGGACTCCTATAATACACCCCTCTACTTT
v_call: TRBV6-5
clone_size: .
j_call: TRBJ1-6
d_call: TRBD1

cdr3_aa: CANRTRRGYEQYF
cdr3_nt: TGTGCCAATCGAACAAGGAGAGGCTACGAGCAGTACTTC
v_call: TRBV19
clone_size: .
j_call: TRBJ2-7
d_call: .

cdr3_aa: CASSFGSDTGELFF
cdr3_nt: TGTGCCAGCAGCTTTGGTAGTGACACCGGGGAGCTGTTTTTT
v_call: TRBV5-4
clone_size: medium-sized
j_call: TRBJ2-2
d_call: .

cdr3_aa: CAGGLVSGAEAFF
cdr3_nt: TGCGCTGGTGGTTTGGTCTCAGGGGCTGAAGCTTTCTTT
v_call: TRBV12-5
clone_size: .
j_call: TRBJ1-1
d_call: .

cdr3_aa: CACSYSQGARTEAFF
cdr3_nt: TGTGCTTGCAGTTACTCGCAGGGGGCGCGTACTGAAGCTTTCTTT
v_call: TRBV6-5
clone_size: .
j_call: TRBJ1-1
d_call: TRBD1

cdr3_aa: CASSPGPGRTNPEAFF
cdr3_nt: TGTGCCAGCAGTCCGGGACCGGGGCGAACGAACCCTGAAGCTTTCTTT
v_call: TRBV6-1
clone_size: .
j_call: TRBJ1-1
d_call: .

cdr3_aa: CASSTGTGGGTQYF
cdr3_nt: TGTGCCAGCTCGACAGGGACAGGGGGCGGGACCCAGTACTTC
v_call: TRBV11-2
clone_size: .
j_call: TRBJ2-5
d_call: TRBD1

cdr3_aa: CVGSDLFLTEGYNEQFF
cdr3_nt: TGTGTCGGCAGCGACCTGTTCTTGACTGAGGGATACAATGAGCAGTTCTTC
v_call: TRBV5-6
clone_size: .
j_call: TRBJ2-1
d_call: .

cdr3_aa: CASSQVRDITYLHEGYTF
cdr3_nt: TGCGCCAGTAGCCAAGTGAGGGACATCACCTATCTCCACGAAGGTTACACCTTC
v_call: TRBV4-1
clone_size: .
j_call: TRBJ1-2
d_call: .

cdr3_aa: CASSLHTGGYEKLFF
cdr3_nt: TGTGCCAGCAGTTTACATACGGGGGGCTATGAAAAACTGTTTTTT
v_call: TRBV12-3/TRBV12-4
clone_size: .
j_call: TRBJ1-4
d_call: .

cdr3_aa: CASCSGGAGEKLFF
cdr3_nt: TGTGCCAGCTGTAGCGGTGGGGCCGGTGAAAAACTGTTTTTT
v_call: TRBV6-2/TRBV6-3
clone_size: medium-sized
j_call: TRBJ1-4
d_call: .

cdr3_aa: CSARDPQAWGGETQYF
cdr3_nt: TGCAGTGCTAGAGATCCCCAGGCGTGGGGAGGGGAGACCCAGTACTTC
v_call: TRBV20-1
clone_size: many
j_call: TRBJ2-5
d_call: TRBD2

cdr3_aa: CATKKGGPYNEQFF
cdr3_nt: TGTGCCACCAAGAAGGGAGGGCCCTACAATGAGCAGTTCTTC
v_call: TRBV28
clone_size: many
j_call: TRBJ2-1
d_call: TRBD2

cdr3_aa: CGVTGPGNEQYF
cdr3_nt: TGCGGCGTCACAGGACCAGGGAACGAGCAGTACTTC
v_call: TRBV29-1
clone_size: .
j_call: TRBJ2-7
d_call: .